These 14 T cell receptor beta chains were all obtained from the same sample, sequenced in a study of T cell responses to AZD1222 COVID-19 vaccine. The method was immunoSEQ multiplex PCR; TCRdb's version includes in-frame clones alone and lacks a portion of them. Of about 50,000 clones detected, approximately 89% appear once; the ten largest clones hold around 20%. The source was peripheral blood, collected on day 0 of MenACWY control vaccination. The receptors derive from an adult in good health.

The V and J genes are TRBV24-1 and TRBJ2-2; no definite D call. The CDR3 covers 13 residues. V was pared by 9 bases and J by 0 bases, with 7 bases between. CDR1 and CDR2 (germline): KGHDR, SFDVKD. Here the CDR3 reads CATAQPNTGELFF. CDR3 in DNA: TGTGCCACCGCTCAGCCGAACACCGGGGAGCTGTTTTTT.

J is TRBJ2-1 and V is TRBV6-5, with D possibly matching TRBD2 (6 bases). Germline loops: CDR1 MNHEY, CDR2 SVGAGI. The CDR3 covers 15 residues. V was pared by 7 bases and J by 2 bases, with 15 bases between. The CDR3: CASTQGGIAYNEQFF. CDR3 DNA: TGTGCCAGCACCCAGGGCGGGATCGCCTACAATGAGCAGTTCTTC.

The chain employs TRBV19 and TRBJ2-1; 8 nucleotides agree with TRBD1. The germline gives CDR1 LNHDA, CDR2 SQIVND (reference sequence). There are 14 residues in the CDR3. V lost 5 bases and J lost 10; bases outside the gene matches: 10. The CDR3 DNA is TGTGCCAGTAGTTCACCGGGACAGGCTGTCGAGCAGTTCTTC. Its translation is CASSSPGQAVEQFF.

This clone appeared a single time. The chain couples TRBV18 to TRBJ2-1, with 9 bases lining up with TRBD2. The CDR3 contains 14 residues. The V segment lost 4 bases and the J segment 6 bases; nucleotides outside the gene matches: 4. Per germline, CDR1 KGHSH and CDR2 LQKENI. CDR3 sequence reads: CASSRGRAPNEQFF. The DNA of the CDR3 is TGTGCCAGCTCACGCGGGAGGGCTCCCAATGAGCAGTTCTTC.

The V gene is TRBV11-2, the J gene TRBJ1-3; D ambiguous. The CDR3 runs 15 residues. The germline V and J ends were trimmed by 0 bases and 2 bases, with 8 bases remaining between them. CDR1 and CDR2 (germline): SGHAT, FQNNGV. CDR3 residues: CASSLDAGTGNTIYF. As DNA, the CDR3 is TGTGCCAGCAGCTTAGATGCGGGTACTGGAAACACCATATATTTT.

The CDR3 nucleotides are TGTGCCAGTAGTATCGACGGTTTCTATGGCTACACCTTC. Its translation: CASSIDGFYGYTF. The chain joins TRBV19 to TRBJ1-2; no firm D call. V gave up 3 bases and J gave up 4 bases, with 9 bases separating them. The CDR3 consists of 13 residues. From germline, CDR1 is LNHDA and CDR2 SQIVND (reference sequence).

The rearrangement uses TRBV21-1 and TRBJ1-1; TRBD1, the D gene given by the table, was not confirmed from the DNA. TRBV21-1 is tagged as a pseudogene. The CDR3 has 18 residues. This CDR3 reads CASSKRRGQGSRNTEAFF. The CDR3 bases are TGTGCCAGCAGCAAAAGGAGGGGACAGGGCAGTCGAAACACTGAAGCTTTCTTT.

This rearrangement joins TRBV3-1 (or the pseudogene TRBV3-2) to TRBJ1-3; the D is unclear. Trimming shortened V by 3 bases and J by 2 bases, and 11 bases separated the two germline ends. Germline V gives CDR1 LGHDT, CDR2 YNNKEL (reference sequence). This CDR3 contains 15 residues. CDR3 amino acids: CASSHTHSTGNTIYF. The CDR3 DNA sequence: TGTGCCAGCAGCCACACACACAGTACTGGAAACACCATATATTTT.

As for this clone: The sample has other DNA sequences that encode this CDR3 too. This chain uses TRBV20-1 with TRBJ2-5; D ambiguous. V lost 6 bases, J lost 2 bases, and 7 bases lay in between. The CDR3 runs to 11 residues. CDR1 and CDR2 from the germline V gene are DFQATT and SNEGSKA (reference sequence). The CDR3 nucleotides read TGCAGTGCCGACCTTCAAGAGACCCAGTACTTC. This codes for CSADLQETQYF.

V is TRBV4-1 and J is TRBJ1-5, with D tentatively TRBD1 (6 bases). The germline V gene has CDR1 MGHRA and CDR2 YSYEKL. CDR3 length: 16 amino acids. Between the trimmed V and J ends, which lost 4 bases and 2 bases, there was a span of 15 bases. Here the CDR3 reads CASSLRQDGGNQPQHF. Written as DNA, the CDR3 is TGCGCCAGCAGCCTCAGACAGGACGGTGGCAATCAGCCCCAGCATTTT.

The chain uses TRBV2 and TRBJ2-5; 7 bases line up with TRBD2. Per the germline V gene, CDR1 is SNHLY and CDR2 is FYNNEI. Germline trimming cut 6 bases from V and 6 bases from J; bases unmatched to any gene: 13. This CDR3 is 15 amino acids long. CDR3 bases: TGTGCCAGCAGCCCCCTGGGGGGAGCGGGAAAGACCCAGTACTTC. Protein product: CASSPLGGAGKTQYF.

The table lists this clone with a count of one. The CDR3 here is CASSGHREGSTEAFF. Here the CDR3 DNA reads TGTGCCAGCAGCGGACACAGGGAGGGGAGCACTGAAGCTTTCTTT. J is TRBJ1-1 and V is TRBV7-6; TRBD1 might be the D (6 bases). Trimming removed 5 bases from V and 4 bases from J, with 17 bases in between. This CDR3 has 15 amino acids. Germline V gives CDR1 SGHVS, CDR2 FNYEAQ.

The rearrangement joins TRBV19 to TRBJ1-2; 9 nucleotides align to TRBD1. The CDR3 runs 14 residues. Germline assignment: CDR1 LNHDA and CDR2 SQIVND (reference sequence). Losses at the gene ends were 3 bases for V and 7 bases for J; bases not matched to a gene: 6. As DNA, the CDR3 is TGTGCCAGTAGTATCCGGACAGGGGAGGGTGGCTACACCTTC. It specifies CASSIRTGEGGYTF.

The CDR3 here is CASTQYAGPSGETQYF. CDR3 coding DNA: TGCGCCAGCACCCAGTATGCGGGTCCGAGCGGGGAGACCCAGTACTTC. This chain uses TRBV5-1 with TRBJ2-5; D may be TRBD2 (6 bases). Trimming pared 6 bases from V and 5 bases from J, leaving 23 bases between. The CDR3 has 16 amino acids. Looked up from germline, CDR1 is SGHRS and CDR2 is YFSETQ.